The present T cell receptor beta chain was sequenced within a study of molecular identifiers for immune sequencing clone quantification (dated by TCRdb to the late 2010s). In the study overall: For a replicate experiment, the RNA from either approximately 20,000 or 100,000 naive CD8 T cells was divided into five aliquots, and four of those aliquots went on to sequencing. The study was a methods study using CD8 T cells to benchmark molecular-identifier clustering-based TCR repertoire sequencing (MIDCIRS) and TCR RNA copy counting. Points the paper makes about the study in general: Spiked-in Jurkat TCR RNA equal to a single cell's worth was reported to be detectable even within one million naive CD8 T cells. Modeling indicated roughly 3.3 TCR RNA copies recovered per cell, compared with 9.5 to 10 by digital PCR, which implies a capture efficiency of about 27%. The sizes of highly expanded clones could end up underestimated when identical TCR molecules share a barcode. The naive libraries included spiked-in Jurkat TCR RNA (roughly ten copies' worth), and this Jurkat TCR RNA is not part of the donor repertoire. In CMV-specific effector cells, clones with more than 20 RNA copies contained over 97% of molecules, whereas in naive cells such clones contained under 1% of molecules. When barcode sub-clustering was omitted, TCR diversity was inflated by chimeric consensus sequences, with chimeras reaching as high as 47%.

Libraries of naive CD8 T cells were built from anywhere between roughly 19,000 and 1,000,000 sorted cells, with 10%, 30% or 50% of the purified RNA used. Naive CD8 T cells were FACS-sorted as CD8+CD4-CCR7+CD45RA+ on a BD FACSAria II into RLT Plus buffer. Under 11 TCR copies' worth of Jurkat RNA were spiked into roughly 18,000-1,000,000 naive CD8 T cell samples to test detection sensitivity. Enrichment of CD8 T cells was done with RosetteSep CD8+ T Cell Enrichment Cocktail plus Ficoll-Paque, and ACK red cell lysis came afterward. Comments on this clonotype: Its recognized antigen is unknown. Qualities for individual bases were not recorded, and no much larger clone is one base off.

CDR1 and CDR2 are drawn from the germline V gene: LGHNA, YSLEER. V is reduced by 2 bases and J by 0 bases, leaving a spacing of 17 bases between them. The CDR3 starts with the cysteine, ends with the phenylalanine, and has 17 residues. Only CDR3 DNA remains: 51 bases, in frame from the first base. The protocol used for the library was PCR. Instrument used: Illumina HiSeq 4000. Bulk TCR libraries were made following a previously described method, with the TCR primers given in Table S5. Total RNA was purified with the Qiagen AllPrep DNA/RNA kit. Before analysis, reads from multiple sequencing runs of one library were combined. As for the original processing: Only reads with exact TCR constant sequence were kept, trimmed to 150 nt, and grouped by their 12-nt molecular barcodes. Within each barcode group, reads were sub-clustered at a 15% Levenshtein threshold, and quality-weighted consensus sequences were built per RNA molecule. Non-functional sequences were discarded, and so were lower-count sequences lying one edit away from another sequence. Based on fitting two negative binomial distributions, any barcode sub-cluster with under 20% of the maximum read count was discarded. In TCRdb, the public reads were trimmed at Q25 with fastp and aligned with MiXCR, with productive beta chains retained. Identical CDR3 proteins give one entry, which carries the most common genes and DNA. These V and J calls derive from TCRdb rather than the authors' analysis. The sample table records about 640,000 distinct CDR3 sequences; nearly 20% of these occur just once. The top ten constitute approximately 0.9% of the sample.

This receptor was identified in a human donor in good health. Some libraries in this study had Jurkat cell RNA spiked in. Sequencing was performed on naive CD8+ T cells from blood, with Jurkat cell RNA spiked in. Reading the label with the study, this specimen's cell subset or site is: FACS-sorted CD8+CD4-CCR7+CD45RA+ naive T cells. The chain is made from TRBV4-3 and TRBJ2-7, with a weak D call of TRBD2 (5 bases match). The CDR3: CASSQFASGISSYEQYF. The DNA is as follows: TGCGCCAGCAGCCAATTCGCCTCCGGGATAAGCTCCTACGAGCAGTACTTC.